Shown below are 3 T cell receptor beta chains from a single sample sequenced in a study of T cells after yellow fever vaccination (dated 2019 in TCRdb). The treatment or condition label for this specimen denotes: live attenuated yellow fever vaccine strain. The method was 5' RACE. Reads for this sample came from an Illumina HiSeq 2500. The public reads were run again by TCRdb, first through fastp at Q25 and then through MiXCR, and only productive beta chains were kept. Each CDR3 protein gets just one entry, which takes the most common genes and DNA from the rows behind it. This sample holds about 58,000 distinct CDR3 sequences; around 6.5% were observed only once. The top ten clones comprise around 38% of the sample. The specimen comprised CD8+ T cells sorted from PBMCs, sampled on the day of the first yellow fever vaccination. The receptors come from a man between 18 and 29 years old who received the YFV17D yellow fever vaccine.

The CDR3 sequence is CASSLRGQGVEQYF. CDR3 bases: TGTGCCAGCAGCCTAAGGGGACAGGGTGTCGAGCAGTACTTC. This sequence joins TRBV9 and TRBJ2-7; 9 nucleotides match TRBD1. V lost 4 bases and J lost 6; bases outside the gene matches: 8. CDR3 length: 14 amino acids. The germline gives CDR1 SGDLS, CDR2 YYNGEE.

This clonotype has at least ten counts. The CDR3 region is CASSLNSGTGGEGETQYF. CDR3 DNA sequence: TGTGCCAGCAGCTTAAACTCCGGGACAGGGGGTGAGGGGGAGACCCAGTACTTC. The chain recombines TRBV7-6 with TRBJ2-5; 11 bases line up with TRBD1. V was clipped by 2 bases and J by 5 bases; unmatched bases: 13. The CDR3 runs to 18 residues. CDR1 and CDR2 from the germline V gene are SGHVS and FNYEAQ.

In this sample, this clonotype turned up many times. The chain uses TRBV7-6 and TRBJ2-3; D is ambiguous. Looked up from germline, CDR1 is SGHVS and CDR2 is FNYEAQ. V lost 1 base and J lost 2, with 10 bases in between. This CDR3 contains 15 residues. CDR3 loop: CASSLEGDATDTQYF. The DNA of the CDR3 is TGTGCCAGCAGCTTAGAGGGTGACGCCACAGATACGCAGTATTTT.